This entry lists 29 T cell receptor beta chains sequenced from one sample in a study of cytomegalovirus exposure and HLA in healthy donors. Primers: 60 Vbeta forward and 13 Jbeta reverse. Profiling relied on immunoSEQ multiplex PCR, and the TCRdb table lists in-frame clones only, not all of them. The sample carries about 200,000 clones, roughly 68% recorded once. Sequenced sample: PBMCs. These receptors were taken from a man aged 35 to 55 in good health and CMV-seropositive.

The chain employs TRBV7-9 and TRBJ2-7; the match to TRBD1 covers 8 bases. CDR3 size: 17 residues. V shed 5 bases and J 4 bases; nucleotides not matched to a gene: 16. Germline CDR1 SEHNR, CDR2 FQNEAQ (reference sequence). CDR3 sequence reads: CASSPGTGRTGSYEQYF. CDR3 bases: TGTGCCAGCAGCCCTGGGACAGGTCGGACCGGGTCGTACGAGCAGTACTTC.

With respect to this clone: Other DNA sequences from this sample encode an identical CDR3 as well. In DNA form, the CDR3 reads TGTGCCATCAGCGAAACAGCCGGAAACACCATATATTTT. This sequence encodes CAISETAGNTIYF. The genes are TRBV10-3 and TRBJ1-3, with D hard to call. Trimming removed 6 bases from V and 4 bases from J, with 10 bases in between. The CDR3 contains 13 residues. In germline, CDR1 is ENHRY, CDR2 SYGVKD.

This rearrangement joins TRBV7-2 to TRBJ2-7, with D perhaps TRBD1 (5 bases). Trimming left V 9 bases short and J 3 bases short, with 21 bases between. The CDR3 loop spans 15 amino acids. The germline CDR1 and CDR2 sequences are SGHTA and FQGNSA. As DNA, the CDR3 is TGTGCCAGTAAATCTTCTGGTTCAGGGTTCTACGAGCAGTACTTC. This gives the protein CASKSSGSGFYEQYF.

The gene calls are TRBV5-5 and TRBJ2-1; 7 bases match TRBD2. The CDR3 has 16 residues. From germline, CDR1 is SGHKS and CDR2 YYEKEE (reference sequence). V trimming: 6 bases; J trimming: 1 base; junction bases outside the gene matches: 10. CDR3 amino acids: CASTHTRGESYNEQFF. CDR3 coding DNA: TGTGCCAGCACCCACACCCGGGGGGAATCCTACAATGAGCAGTTCTTC.

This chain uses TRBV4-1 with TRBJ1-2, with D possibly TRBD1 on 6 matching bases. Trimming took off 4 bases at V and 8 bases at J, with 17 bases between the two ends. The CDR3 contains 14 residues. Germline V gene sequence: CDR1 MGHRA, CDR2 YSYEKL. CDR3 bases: TGCGCCAGCAGCCCTTGGGGGCCGATCGGGGGCTACACCTTC. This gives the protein CASSPWGPIGGYTF.

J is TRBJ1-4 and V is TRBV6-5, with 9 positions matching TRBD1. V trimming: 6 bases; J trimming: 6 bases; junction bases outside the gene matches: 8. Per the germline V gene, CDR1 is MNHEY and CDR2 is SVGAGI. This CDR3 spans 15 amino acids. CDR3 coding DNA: TGTGCCAGCAGCCGAACAGGGGGCGATCATGAAAAACTGTTTTTT. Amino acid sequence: CASSRTGGDHEKLFF.

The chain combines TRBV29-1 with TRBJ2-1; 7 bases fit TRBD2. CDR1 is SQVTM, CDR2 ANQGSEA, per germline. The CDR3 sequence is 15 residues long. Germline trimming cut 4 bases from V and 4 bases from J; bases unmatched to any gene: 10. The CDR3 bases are TGCAGCGTTGTATTAGGAGCGGGGTCTTACAATGAGCAGTTCTTC. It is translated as CSVVLGAGSYNEQFF.

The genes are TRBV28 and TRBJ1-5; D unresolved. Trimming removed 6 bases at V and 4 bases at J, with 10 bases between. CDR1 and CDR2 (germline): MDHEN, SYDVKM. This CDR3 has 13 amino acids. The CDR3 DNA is TGTGCCAGCAGGGCCGACGGGAATCAGCCCCAGCATTTT. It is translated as CASRADGNQPQHF. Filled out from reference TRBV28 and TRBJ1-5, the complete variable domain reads DVKVTQSSRYLVKRTGEKVFLECVQDMDHENMFWYRQDPGLGLRLIYFSYDVKMKEKGDIPEGYSVSREKKERFSLILESASTNQTSMYLCASRADGNQPQHFGDGTRLSIL.

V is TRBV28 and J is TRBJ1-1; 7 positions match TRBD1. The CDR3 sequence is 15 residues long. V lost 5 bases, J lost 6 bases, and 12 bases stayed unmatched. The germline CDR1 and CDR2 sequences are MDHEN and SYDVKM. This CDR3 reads CASSLLDRDSAEAFF. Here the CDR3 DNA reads TGTGCCAGCAGTCTCTTGGACCGGGACAGCGCTGAAGCTTTCTTT.

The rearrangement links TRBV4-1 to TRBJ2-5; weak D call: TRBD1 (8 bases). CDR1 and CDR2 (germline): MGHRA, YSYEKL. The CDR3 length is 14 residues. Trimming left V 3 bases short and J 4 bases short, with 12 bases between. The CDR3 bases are TGCGCCAGCAGCCAGAACAGGGGGGGAGAGACCCAGTACTTC. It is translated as CASSQNRGGETQYF.

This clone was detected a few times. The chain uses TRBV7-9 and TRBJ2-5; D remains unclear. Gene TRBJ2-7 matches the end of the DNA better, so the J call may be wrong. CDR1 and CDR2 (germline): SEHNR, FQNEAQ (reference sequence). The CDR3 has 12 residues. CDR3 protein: CASSPTGYEQYF. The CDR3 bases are TGTGCCAGCAGTCCCACCGGTTACGAGCAGTACTTC.

The DNA for the CDR3 is TGTGCCAGCAGCCTCGGACTAGCGGTCGCAGATACGCAGTATTTT. Its protein is CASSLGLAVADTQYF. The V gene is TRBV7-3, the J gene TRBJ2-3, with TRBD2 matching 10 bases. The trim removed 5 bases at V and 4 bases at J, leaving 6 bases unmatched. CDR3 size: 15 residues. Germline V gene sequence: CDR1 SGHTA, CDR2 FQGTGA.

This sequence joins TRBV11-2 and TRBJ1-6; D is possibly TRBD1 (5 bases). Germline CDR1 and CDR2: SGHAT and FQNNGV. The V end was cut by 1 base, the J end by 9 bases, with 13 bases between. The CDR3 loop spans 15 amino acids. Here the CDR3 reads CASSLGRVRSSPLHF. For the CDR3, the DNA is TGTGCCAGCAGCTTAGGCAGGGTTAGGAGTTCACCCCTCCACTTT.

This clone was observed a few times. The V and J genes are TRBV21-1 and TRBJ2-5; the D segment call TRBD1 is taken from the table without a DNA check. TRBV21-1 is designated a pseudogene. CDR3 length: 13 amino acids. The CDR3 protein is CASSRDRGETQYF. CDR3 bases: TGTGCCAGCAGCAGAGACAGGGGGGAGACCCAGTACTTC.

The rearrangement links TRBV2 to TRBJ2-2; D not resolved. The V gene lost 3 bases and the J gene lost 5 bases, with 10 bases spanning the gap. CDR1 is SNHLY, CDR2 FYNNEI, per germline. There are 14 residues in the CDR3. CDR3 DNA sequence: TGTGCCAGCAGTGACAGGCCCCTTACCGGGGAGCTGTTTTTT. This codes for CASSDRPLTGELFF.

The CDR3 DNA follows: TGTGCCAGCTCACCAACAGGGAATTGGGGTCAGCCCCAGCATTTT. This codes for CASSPTGNWGQPQHF. J is TRBJ1-5 and V is TRBV18; perhaps TRBD1 as D (6 bases). V lost 2 bases and J 6 bases, leaving 14 bases between the germline ends. Germline V gene lookup returns CDR1 KGHSH and CDR2 LQKENI. The CDR3 runs 15 residues.

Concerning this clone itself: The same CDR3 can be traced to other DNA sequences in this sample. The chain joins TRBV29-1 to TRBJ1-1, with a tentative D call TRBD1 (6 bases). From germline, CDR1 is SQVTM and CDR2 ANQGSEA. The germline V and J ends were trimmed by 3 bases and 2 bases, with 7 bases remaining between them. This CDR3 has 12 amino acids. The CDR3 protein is CSVDRGNTEAFF. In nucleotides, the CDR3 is TGCAGCGTTGACAGGGGAAACACTGAAGCTTTCTTT.

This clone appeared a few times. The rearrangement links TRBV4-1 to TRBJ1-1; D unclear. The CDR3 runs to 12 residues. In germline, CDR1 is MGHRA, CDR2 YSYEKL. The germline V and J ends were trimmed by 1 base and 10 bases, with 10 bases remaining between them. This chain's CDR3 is CASSQGSPGAFF. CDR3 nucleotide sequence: TGCGCCAGCAGCCAAGGGTCTCCCGGAGCTTTCTTT.

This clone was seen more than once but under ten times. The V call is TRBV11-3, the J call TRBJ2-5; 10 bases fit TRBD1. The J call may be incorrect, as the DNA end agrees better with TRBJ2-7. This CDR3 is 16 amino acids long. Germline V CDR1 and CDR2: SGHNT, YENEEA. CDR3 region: CASSSRRDRGKDEQYF. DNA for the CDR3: TGTGCCAGCAGCTCCCGCCGGGACAGGGGAAAGGACGAGCAGTACTTC.

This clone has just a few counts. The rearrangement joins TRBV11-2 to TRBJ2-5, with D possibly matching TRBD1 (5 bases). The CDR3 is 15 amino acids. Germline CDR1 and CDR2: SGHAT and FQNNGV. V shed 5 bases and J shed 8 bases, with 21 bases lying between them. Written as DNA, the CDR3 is TGTGCCAGCAGCCCTCACGGTGCAGGGTGGGGTACCCAGTACTTC. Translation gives CASSPHGAGWGTQYF. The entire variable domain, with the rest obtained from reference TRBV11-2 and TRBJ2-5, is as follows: EAGVAQSPRYKIIEKRQSVAFWCNPISGHATLYWYQQILGQGPKLLIQFQNNGVVDDSQLPKDRFSAERLKGVDSTLKIQPAKLEDSAVYLCASSPHGAGWGTQYFGPGTRLLVL.

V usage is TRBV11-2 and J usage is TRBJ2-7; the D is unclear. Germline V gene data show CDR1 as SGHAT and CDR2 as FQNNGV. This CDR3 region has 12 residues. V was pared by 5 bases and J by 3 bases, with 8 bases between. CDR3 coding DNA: TGTGCCAGCAGCGGAGACGGCTACGAGCAGTACTTC. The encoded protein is CASSGDGYEQYF.

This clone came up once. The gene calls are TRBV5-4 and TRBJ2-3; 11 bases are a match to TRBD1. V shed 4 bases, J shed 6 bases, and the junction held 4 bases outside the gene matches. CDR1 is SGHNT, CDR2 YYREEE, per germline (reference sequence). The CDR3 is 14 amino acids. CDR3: CASSRGQGGDTQYF. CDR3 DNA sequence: TGTGCCAGCAGCCGGGGACAGGGGGGGGATACGCAGTATTTT.

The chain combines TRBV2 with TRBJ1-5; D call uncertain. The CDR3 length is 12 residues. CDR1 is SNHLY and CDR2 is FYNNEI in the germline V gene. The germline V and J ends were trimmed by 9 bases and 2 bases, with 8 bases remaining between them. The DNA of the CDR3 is TGTGCCAGTCGTACAGGCAATCAGCCCCAGCATTTT. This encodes CASRTGNQPQHF.

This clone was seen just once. CDR3: CASGASNQPQHF. The CDR3 DNA is TGTGCCAGCGGGGCCTCTAATCAGCCCCAGCATTTT. The chain joins TRBV6-1 to TRBJ1-5; D is perhaps TRBD1 (5 bases). Germline-derived CDR1 and CDR2 are MNHNS and SASEGT. Trimming shortened V by 8 bases and J by 4 bases, and 9 bases separated the two germline ends. This CDR3 is 12 amino acids long.

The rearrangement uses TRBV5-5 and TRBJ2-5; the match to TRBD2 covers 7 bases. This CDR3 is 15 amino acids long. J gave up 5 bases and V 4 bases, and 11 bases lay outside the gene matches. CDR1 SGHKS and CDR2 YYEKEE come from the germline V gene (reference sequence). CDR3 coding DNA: TGTGCCAGCAGCGACCGCCCGACTAGCTTGGAGACCCAGTACTTC. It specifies CASSDRPTSLETQYF.

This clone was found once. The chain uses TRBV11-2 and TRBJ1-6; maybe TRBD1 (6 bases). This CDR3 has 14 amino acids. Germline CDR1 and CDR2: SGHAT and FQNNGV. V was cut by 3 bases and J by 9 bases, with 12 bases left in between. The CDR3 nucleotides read TGTGCCAGCAGCTTCGGGGGGCCCACTTCACCCCTCCACTTT. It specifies CASSFGGPTSPLHF.

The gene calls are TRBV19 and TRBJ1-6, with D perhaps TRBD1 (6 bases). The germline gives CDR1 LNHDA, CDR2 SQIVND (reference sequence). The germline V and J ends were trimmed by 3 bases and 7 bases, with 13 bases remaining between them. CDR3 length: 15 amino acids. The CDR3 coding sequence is TGTGCCAGTAGTATGGCAGGGGAATTCAATTCACCCCTCCACTTT. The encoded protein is CASSMAGEFNSPLHF.

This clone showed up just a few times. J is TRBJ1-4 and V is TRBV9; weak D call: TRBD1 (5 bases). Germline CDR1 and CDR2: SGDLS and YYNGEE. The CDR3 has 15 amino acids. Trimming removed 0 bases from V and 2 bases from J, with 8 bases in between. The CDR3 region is CASSVDPGTNEKLFF. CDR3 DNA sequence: TGTGCCAGCAGCGTAGACCCAGGGACTAATGAAAAACTGTTTTTT.

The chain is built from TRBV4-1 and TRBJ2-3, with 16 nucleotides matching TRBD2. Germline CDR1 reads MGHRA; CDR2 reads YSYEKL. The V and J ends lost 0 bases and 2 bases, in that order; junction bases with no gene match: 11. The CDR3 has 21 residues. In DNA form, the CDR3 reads TGCGCCAGCAGCCAAGAGGGGAGGGGGACTAGCGGGGGGGACTACACAGATACGCAGTATTTT. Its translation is CASSQEGRGTSGGDYTDTQYF.